The 5 T cell receptor beta chains below come from one sample, sequenced in a study of blood T cell repertoires in COVID-19. Repertoires were generated with immunoSEQ multiplex PCR, while TCRdb's copy carries only in-frame clones and drops some. The table lists approximately 200,000 clones, approximately 80% of them singletons, with approximately 9.2% in the top ten. The sequencing sample was made of PBMCs or T cells enriched from blood (not recorded which). The receptors stem from a middle-aged man who had recovered from COVID-19.

The rearrangement joins TRBV28 to TRBJ1-5, with D possibly being TRBD1 (6 bases). The V end lost 6 bases, the J end lost 0 bases, and 12 bases lay between the germline ends. CDR1 MDHEN and CDR2 SYDVKM come from the germline V gene. The CDR3 is 15 amino acids. Here the CDR3 DNA reads TGTGCCAGCAGCCGATCAGGGGTTAGCAATCAGCCCCAGCATTTT. It encodes CASSRSGVSNQPQHF.

V is TRBV9 and J is TRBJ2-7; 8 bases fit TRBD1. The J segment lost 3 bases and the V segment lost 4 bases, leaving 15 bases of the junction unmatched. Germline CDR1 reads SGDLS; CDR2 reads YYNGEE. The CDR3 extends over 17 amino acids. CDR3 sequence (DNA): TGTGCCAGCAGCCTGGGAGGAGGGACAGGAGCTGTCTACGAGCAGTACTTC. Translated: CASSLGGGTGAVYEQYF.

This rearrangement joins TRBV5-1 to TRBJ1-2; 8 bases align to TRBD1. The ends lost 0 bases at V and 3 bases at J; junction bases unmatched: 4. This CDR3 has 15 amino acids. Germline values: CDR1 SGHRS, CDR2 YFSETQ. The DNA for the CDR3 is TGCGCCAGCAGCTTGGCCGTGGACAGGGACTATGGCTACACCTTC. Translation gives CASSLAVDRDYGYTF.

The CDR3, as DNA: TGTGCCAGCAGTAGCCGAACAGGGCCAGATACGCAGTATTTT. This sequence encodes CASSSRTGPDTQYF. The gene calls are TRBV6-4 and TRBJ2-3; the D gene is possibly TRBD1 (6 bases). V was pared by 5 bases and J by 4 bases, with 13 bases between. The CDR3 covers 14 residues. The germline V gene has CDR1 MRHNA and CDR2 SNTAGT.

The chain recombines TRBV15 with TRBJ2-6, with a possible D match to TRBD2 (6 bases). The CDR3 consists of 14 residues. Germline values: CDR1 LNHNV, CDR2 YYDKDF (reference sequence). V was pared by 6 bases and J by 4 bases, with 10 bases between. This CDR3 reads CATSGGVGANVLTF. The CDR3 DNA reads as TGTGCCACCAGTGGAGGGGTCGGGGCCAACGTCCTGACTTTC.